A single sample gave rise to the 24 T cell receptor beta chains below, sequenced in a study of early T cells in non-severe SARS-CoV-2 infection. TCRdb fed the 5' RACE reads into MiXCR, producing one record per CDR3 protein. Found here are roughly 83,000 distinct CDR3 sequences, about 10% of them singletons; the top ten hold just over 8%. Sequenced here: whole blood, sampled at baseline. These receptors came from an adult who was a healthcare worker with PCR-confirmed SARS-CoV-2 infection or an uninfected control (not recorded which).

This clonotype was counted ten times or more. The V and J genes are TRBV12-3 or TRBV12-4 and TRBJ1-1, with 8 nucleotides matching TRBD1. This CDR3 is built from 14 residues. V lost 3 bases to trimming and J lost 2 bases; unmatched junction nucleotides: 2. Written as DNA, the CDR3 is TGTGCCAGCAGTTTCACAGGGGGAAACACTGAAGCTTTCTTT. This sequence encodes CASSFTGGNTEAFF.

The chain joins TRBV20-1 to TRBJ2-5; 7 bases fit TRBD1. From germline, CDR1 is DFQATT and CDR2 SNEGSKA (reference sequence). The V segment lost 4 bases and the J segment 5 bases; nucleotides outside the gene matches: 16. This CDR3 region has 16 residues. The CDR3 sequence is CSANNRGYSRDETQYF. CDR3 sequence (DNA): TGCAGTGCTAACAACAGGGGATACTCCAGGGATGAGACCCAGTACTTC.

Only a few counts were recorded for this clonotype. This rearrangement joins TRBV30 to TRBJ2-5; D gene uncertain. There are 13 residues in the CDR3. Per germline, CDR1 GTSNPN and CDR2 SVGIG (reference sequence). Trimming left V 6 bases short and J 5 bases short, with 16 bases between. CDR3 DNA: TGTGCCTGCACGAGTAGGCTTGGTGAGACCCAGTACTTC. Protein product: CACTSRLGETQYF. The full variable domain, completed using reference TRBV30 and TRBJ2-5, is SQTIHQWPATLVQPVGSPLSLECTVEGTSNPNLYWYRQAAGRGLQLLFYSVGIGQISSEVPQNLSASRPQDRQFILSSKKLLLSDSGFYLCACTSRLGETQYFGPGTRLLVL.

Only a few counts were recorded for this clonotype. The chain recombines TRBV7-3 with TRBJ1-6, with TRBD1 as a possible D gene (6 bases). V was cut by 1 base and J by 0 bases, with 25 bases left in between. Germline CDR1 reads SGHTA; CDR2 reads FQGTGA. The CDR3 is 22 amino acids. Here the CDR3 DNA reads TGTGCCAGCAGCTTAAGGGACCGGGACATCTTGGTAGGGTACTCCTATAATTCACCCCTCCACTTT. Translating gives CASSLRDRDILVGYSYNSPLHF.

This clonotype has a count of ten or more. The V and J genes are TRBV11-2 and TRBJ2-1, with D possibly matching TRBD1 (5 bases). The CDR3 spans 13 residues. The V and J ends lost 5 bases and 5 bases respectively, with 10 bases between them. Germline assignment: CDR1 SGHAT and CDR2 FQNNGV. The CDR3 bases are TGTGCCAGCAGCCCTGGACACAACAATGAGCAGTTCTTC. Protein: CASSPGHNNEQFF.

DNA of the CDR3: TGTGCCAGCAGCTTAAATCCGGGGAGAGACATTCAGTACTTC. It is translated as CASSLNPGRDIQYF. J is TRBJ2-4 and V is TRBV7-2; D possibly corresponds to TRBD2 (5 bases). Germline CDR1 reads SGHTA; CDR2 reads FQGNSA. Trimming left V 2 bases short and J 8 bases short, with 13 bases between. The CDR3 has 14 amino acids.

The CDR3 DNA reads TGTGCCAGCAGTTCGCGACAGATTCTGGCTACCGAGCAGTACTTC. This gives the protein CASSSRQILATEQYF. The gene calls are TRBV28 and TRBJ2-7; tentatively, D is TRBD1 (5 bases). The germline CDR1 and CDR2 sequences are MDHEN and SYDVKM. The ends were cut back, 4 bases at V and 6 bases at J, with 19 bases in the middle. The CDR3 is made up of 15 amino acids.

This clonotype was observed at least ten times. This chain connects TRBV19 to TRBJ2-7; D is perhaps TRBD1 or TRBD2 (5 bases each). The CDR3 extends over 13 amino acids. V gave up 9 bases and J gave up 2 bases, with 14 bases separating them. The germline gives CDR1 LNHDA, CDR2 SQIVND (reference sequence). CDR3 DNA: TGTGCCAGCCACGGGGACGGTCCCTACGAGCAGTACTTC. Translating gives CASHGDGPYEQYF.

The chain joins TRBV12-3 or TRBV12-4 to TRBJ2-1, with D possibly being TRBD1 or TRBD2 (5 bases each). The CDR3 loop spans 15 amino acids. The V and J ends lost 6 bases and 5 bases respectively, with 17 bases between them. The CDR3 nucleotides are TGTGCCAGCAGCTGGGGACCCCAGCTGAACAATGAGCAGTTCTTC. It specifies CASSWGPQLNNEQFF.

Many counts were recorded for this clonotype. This chain joins TRBV4-2 and TRBJ2-7, with 10 nucleotides matching TRBD2. The V gene end was trimmed by 0 bases and the J gene end by 5 bases; junction bases not matched to a gene: 7. The CDR3 has 16 residues. Germline loops: CDR1 LGHNA, CDR2 YNFKEQ. As DNA, the CDR3 is TGTGCCAGCAGCCAAGATCCAGCGGGAGGGCGTAACGAGCAGTACTTC. This codes for CASSQDPAGGRNEQYF.

The rearrangement uses TRBV20-1 and TRBJ2-1, with TRBD2 identical over 10 bases. V lost 1 base and J lost 8; bases outside the gene matches: 8. The V gene's germline CDR1 is DFQATT and CDR2 SNEGSKA (reference sequence). This CDR3 contains 15 residues. CDR3: CSARGPGLARDEQFF. CDR3 nucleotides: TGCAGTGCTAGAGGGCCGGGACTAGCGAGAGATGAGCAGTTCTTC.

This clonotype came up many times. At one end the junction does not follow the germline gene, possibly because of a read error. The chain employs TRBV12-3 or TRBV12-4 and TRBJ2-7; 7 positions agree with TRBD1. CDR3 size: 12 residues. The CDR3 spells CASSFPAGGPNF. CDR3 nucleotides: TGTGCCAGCAGTTTTCCCGCAGGGGGACCAAACTTC.

The CDR3 DNA reads TGTGCCAGCAGCCCTCTGCGGGGTCGACCCGAGCAGTACTTC. Its translation is CASSPLRGRPEQYF. This chain uses TRBV11-2 with TRBJ2-7; weak D call: TRBD2 (6 bases). The CDR3 is 14 amino acids. Germline V gives CDR1 SGHAT, CDR2 FQNNGV. Trimming took off 5 bases at V and 6 bases at J, with 17 bases between the two ends.

The chain combines TRBV18 with TRBJ2-5, with D perhaps TRBD1 (5 bases). V was pared by 3 bases and J by 2 bases, with 10 bases between. Per germline, CDR1 KGHSH and CDR2 LQKENI. CDR3 length equals 14 residues. CDR3 residues: CASSPRTSQETQYF. In DNA, the CDR3 is TGTGCCAGCTCACCCCGGACATCACAAGAGACCCAGTACTTC.

This clonotype was detected only a few times. The chain carries TRBV9 and TRBJ2-7, with a weak D call TRBD2 (5 bases). V dropped 0 bases and J dropped 1 base, with 14 bases sitting between them. CDR1 is SGDLS, CDR2 YYNGEE, per germline. This CDR3 spans 16 amino acids. CDR3 loop: CASSVAPFPGSYEQYF. In nucleotides, the CDR3 is TGTGCCAGCAGCGTAGCTCCTTTCCCGGGATCCTACGAGCAGTACTTC.

This chain joins TRBV7-6 and TRBJ1-6; 7 bases line up with TRBD1. V gave up 5 bases and J gave up 1 base; unmatched junction bases: 5. Germline V gives CDR1 SGHVS, CDR2 FNYEAQ. CDR3 length: 16 residues. The CDR3 loop is CASSRGTASYNSPLHF. CDR3 sequence (DNA): TGTGCCAGCAGCCGCGGGACAGCTTCCTATAATTCACCCCTCCACTTT. Together with reference TRBV7-6 and TRBJ1-6, the CDR3 gives the full variable domain: GAGVSQSPRYKVTKRGQDVALRCDPISGHVSLYWYRQALGQGPEFLTYFNYEAQQDKSGLPNDRFSAERPEGSISTLTIQRTEQRDSAMYRCASSRGTASYNSPLHFGNGTRLTVT.

V and J are TRBV7-9 and TRBJ2-1, with 12 bases aligning to TRBD2. V lost 2 bases to trimming and J lost 9 bases; unmatched junction nucleotides: 14. This CDR3 is built from 18 residues. Looked up from germline, CDR1 is SEHNR and CDR2 is FQNEAQ (reference sequence). In nucleotides, the CDR3 is TGTGCCAGCAGCTTACGGTCCTCGGGACTAGCGGGTTTTAGTGAGCAGTTCTTC. This encodes CASSLRSSGLAGFSEQFF.

J is TRBJ2-3 and V is TRBV28, with TRBD2 matching 7 bases. This CDR3 contains 17 residues. After removal of 2 bases from V and 4 bases from J, the junction contained 12 bases not matched to a gene. The germline CDR1 and CDR2 sequences are MDHEN and SYDVKM. The CDR3 spells CASSLGYGRTIPDTQYF. CDR3 DNA sequence: TGTGCCAGCAGTTTAGGATACGGGAGGACCATCCCAGATACGCAGTATTTT.

V usage is TRBV12-3 or TRBV12-4 and J usage is TRBJ1-5, with D uncertain. This CDR3 contains 14 residues. V dropped 6 bases and J dropped 5 bases, with 14 bases sitting between them. This chain's CDR3 is CASSETGRYQPQHF. CDR3 sequence (DNA): TGTGCCAGCAGCGAAACCGGGCGCTATCAGCCCCAGCATTTT.

Ten or more counts support this clonotype. Here the CDR3 DNA reads TGTGCCAGCAGACAGGTTACGAACACTGAAGCTTTCTTT. It yields the protein CASRQVTNTEAFF. The chain combines TRBV9 with TRBJ1-1, with D perhaps matching TRBD1 (5 bases). Germline V gene lookup returns CDR1 SGDLS and CDR2 YYNGEE. The CDR3 consists of 13 residues. Trimming removed 5 bases from V and 1 base from J, with 9 bases in between.

This clonotype was seen at least ten times. DNA of the CDR3: TGTGCCAGCAGTTTAGGCGACAGGGGCCAAGAGACCCAGTACTTC. Translating gives CASSLGDRGQETQYF. The chain is built from TRBV12-3 or TRBV12-4 and TRBJ2-5; 8 nucleotides line up with TRBD1. With V trimmed by 1 base and J by 1 base, 2 bases remained unmatched. This CDR3 has 15 amino acids.

The table lists this clonotype with a few counts. The V and J genes are TRBV27 and TRBJ2-3, with TRBD2 matching 8 bases. The J segment lost 8 bases and the V segment lost 7 bases, leaving 11 bases of the junction unmatched. The CDR3 consists of 14 residues. The V gene's germline CDR1 is MNHEY and CDR2 SMNVEV (reference sequence). CDR3 DNA: TGTGCCAGCACCGGGCCCAGCGGGAGAGGTACGCAGTATTTT. Its protein is CASTGPSGRGTQYF.

This clonotype was counted at least ten times. The chain carries TRBV20-1 and TRBJ2-1, with TRBD2 identical over 11 bases. CDR1 DFQATT and CDR2 SNEGSKA come from the germline V gene (reference sequence). V was clipped by 4 bases and J by 8 bases; unmatched bases: 13. This CDR3 is built from 16 residues. Here the CDR3 reads CSATSSLAGGIYEQFF. The CDR3 DNA reads as TGCAGTGCTACATCATCTCTAGCGGGAGGAATTTATGAGCAGTTCTTC.

This clonotype was seen a few times. V usage is TRBV10-3 and J usage is TRBJ1-1; 8 positions match TRBD1. The CDR3 covers 13 residues. J was trimmed by 1 base and V by 6 bases; bases with no gene match: 1. Germline assignment: CDR1 ENHRY and CDR2 SYGVKD. The CDR3 sequence is CAIRGTGNTEAFF. The CDR3 DNA sequence: TGTGCCATCAGGGGGACAGGGAACACTGAAGCTTTCTTT.